The next 31 T cell receptor beta chains were all read from a single sample in a study of T cells after yellow fever vaccination (dated 2019 in TCRdb). The sample's treatment or condition label is to be understood as: live attenuated yellow fever vaccine strain. The protocol used for the library was 5' RACE. Sequencing took place on an Illumina NovaSeq 6000. TCRdb's own reprocessing of the public reads used fastp at Q25 and MiXCR and kept productive beta chains. Rows are combined by CDR3 protein, so each entry shows the most common genes and DNA. The sample data list 350,000 to 550,000 distinct CDR3 sequences, and 15% to 20% of these were observed just once. Of the sample, 18% falls within the top ten clones. The source material was PBMCs, sampled before the yellow fever booster vaccination. The receptors here all came from a man between 18 and 35 years old who received the YFV17D yellow fever vaccine.

This clonotype was counted a few times. The V call is TRBV18, the J call TRBJ1-4; D is undetermined. The CDR3 totals 13 residues. Germline V CDR1 and CDR2: KGHSH, LQKENI. V was clipped by 5 bases and J by 8 bases, with 12 bases between them. The DNA of the CDR3 is TGTGCCAGCTCAGACCCCACCAAGGAAAAACTGTTTTTT. This encodes CASSDPTKEKLFF.

This clonotype came up a few times. This CDR3 is CASSSDRRNTGELFF. The CDR3 coding sequence is TGTGCCAGCAGCTCCGACAGGCGGAACACCGGGGAGCTGTTTTTT. The chain links TRBV7-3 to TRBJ2-2; a possible D gene is TRBD1 (6 bases). Germline CDR1 reads SGHTA; CDR2 reads FQGTGA. V was clipped by 4 bases and J by 1 base, with 10 bases between them. The CDR3 spans 15 residues.

This sequence joins TRBV11-2 and TRBJ2-3; 9 bases fit TRBD2. V dropped 8 bases and J dropped 2; count of bases not matched to a gene: 14. Per the germline V gene, CDR1 is SGHAT and CDR2 is FQNNGV. The CDR3 is 17 amino acids. The CDR3 sequence is CASQRGPAGGFTDTQYF. The CDR3 nucleotides are TGTGCCAGCCAAAGGGGACCTGCGGGGGGGTTCACAGATACGCAGTATTTT.

V and J are TRBV7-2 and TRBJ2-3, with 8 bases matching TRBD2. The CDR3 runs to 14 residues. Unmatched junction bases numbered 4, after V lost 4 bases and J lost 4 bases. Per germline, CDR1 SGHTA and CDR2 FQGNSA. CDR3 nucleotide sequence: TGTGCCAGCAGCTCCCCGCGGGGGGCAGATACGCAGTATTTT. Its translation: CASSSPRGADTQYF.

V and J are TRBV30 and TRBJ1-1, with D uncertain. Trimming shortened V by 2 bases and J by 5 bases, and 12 bases separated the two germline ends. This CDR3 spans 13 amino acids. The germline V gene encodes CDR1 GTSNPN and CDR2 SVGIG (reference sequence). The CDR3 here is CAWSRAPGTEAFF. As DNA, the CDR3 is TGTGCCTGGAGTAGGGCCCCGGGGACTGAAGCTTTCTTT.

This clonotype occurred a few times. The chain combines TRBV6-2 or TRBV6-3 with TRBJ1-2; 7 bases align to TRBD1. With 0 bases clipped from V and 2 bases from J, the junction kept 3 bases outside the gene matches. The CDR3 consists of 15 residues. The germline CDR1 and CDR2 sequences are MNHEY and SVGEGT. In DNA, the CDR3 is TGTGCCAGCAGTTACTCGGACAGGTACAACTATGGCTACACCTTC. Residues: CASSYSDRYNYGYTF.

The chain has TRBV6-2 or TRBV6-3 and TRBJ2-1; D might be TRBD1 (6 bases). Germline-derived CDR1 and CDR2 are MNHEY and SVGEGT. V was pared by 4 bases and J by 4 bases, with 8 bases between. This CDR3 comprises 13 residues. DNA of the CDR3: TGTGCCAGCAGTTCGGGACAATACAATGAGCAGTTCTTC. Its protein is CASSSGQYNEQFF.

The V gene is TRBV14, the J gene TRBJ2-1; TRBD1 aligns across 9 bases. Trimming at V came to 3 bases and at J to 7 bases, leaving 4 bases not matched to a gene. This CDR3 is 14 amino acids long. Looked up from germline, CDR1 is SGHDN and CDR2 is FVKESK. Here the CDR3 DNA reads TGTGCCAGCAGCCATCCACAGGGGGCGAATGAGCAGTTCTTC. It codes for CASSHPQGANEQFF.

This clonotype occurred a few times. The V and J genes are TRBV20-1 and TRBJ1-6; perhaps TRBD1 as D (5 bases). The CDR3 is made up of 12 amino acids. Germline V gene lookup returns CDR1 DFQATT and CDR2 SNEGSKA (reference sequence). The CDR3 DNA sequence: TGCACTACAGGCTCCTATAATTCACCCCTCCACTTT. Amino acid sequence: CTTGSYNSPLHF.

This chain joins TRBV4-1 and TRBJ1-3; no reliable D call. With 4 bases removed from V and 3 bases from J, the gap between germline ends came to 13 bases. This CDR3 comprises 15 residues. The V gene's germline CDR1 is MGHRA and CDR2 YSYEKL. This chain's CDR3 is CASSLGVSGGNTIYF. The CDR3 coding sequence is TGCGCCAGCAGCCTCGGGGTGTCGGGTGGAAACACCATATATTTT.

This clonotype appeared many times. V usage is TRBV5-1 and J usage is TRBJ2-6; D unclear. The CDR3 consists of 13 residues. V was shortened by 6 bases and J by 4 bases, with 8 bases between the two germline ends. CDR1 is SGHRS, CDR2 YFSETQ, per germline. CDR3 DNA sequence: TGCGCCAGCAACCCCTTGGGGGCCAACGTCCTGACTTTC. It is translated as CASNPLGANVLTF.

The V gene is TRBV10-1, the J gene TRBJ2-2, with D uncertain. The CDR3 is 14 residues long. The germline gives CDR1 WNHNN, CDR2 SYGVQD (reference sequence). V lost 2 bases, J lost 4 bases, and 8 bases lay in between. CDR3 DNA: TGCGCCAGCAGTGAGGATCCAGTCACCGGGGAGCTGTTTTTT. The encoded protein is CASSEDPVTGELFF.

DNA for the CDR3: TGCAGTCAATCAGGCGACGGCACAGATACGCAGTATTTT. Its translation: CSQSGDGTDTQYF. The chain couples TRBV20-1 to TRBJ2-3; D remains unclear. V lost 8 bases to trimming and J lost 1 base, with 13 bases between them. This CDR3 spans 13 amino acids. Per the germline V gene, CDR1 is DFQATT and CDR2 is SNEGSKA (reference sequence).

At least ten counts were recorded for this clonotype. The J gene is TRBJ1-1, the V gene TRBV20-1, with TRBD1 matching 7 bases. Per germline, CDR1 DFQATT and CDR2 SNEGSKA (reference sequence). V lost 6 bases, J lost 5 bases, and 6 bases stayed unmatched. The CDR3 covers 12 residues. This chain's CDR3 is CSATGEGTEAFF. The CDR3 DNA reads TGCAGTGCCACAGGGGAGGGGACTGAAGCTTTCTTT.

This clonotype showed up just a few times. The V and J genes are TRBV3-1 and TRBJ1-2; weak D call: TRBD1 (5 bases). V lost 2 bases and J 8 bases, leaving 18 bases between the germline ends. Germline CDR1 is LGHDT and CDR2 is YNNKEL (reference sequence). The CDR3 has 15 residues. The CDR3: CASSQRDRTIRGYTF. CDR3 DNA sequence: TGTGCCAGCAGCCAACGGGACCGGACAATCCGGGGCTACACCTTC.

V and J are TRBV4-3 and TRBJ1-4; a possible D gene is TRBD1 (5 bases). The germline gives CDR1 LGHNA, CDR2 YSLEER. The V end lost 3 bases, the J end lost 5 bases, and 7 bases lay between the germline ends. The CDR3 spans 13 residues. This CDR3 reads CASSQGRNEKLFF. The DNA for the CDR3 is TGCGCCAGCAGCCAGGGACGGAATGAAAAACTGTTTTTT.

This clonotype was seen a handful of times. CDR3 nucleotides: TGTGCCAGCAGTGCTTCCTGGGGACAGGGGAATTTCAATGAGCAGTTCTTC. It specifies CASSASWGQGNFNEQFF. The rearrangement joins TRBV6-2 or TRBV6-3 to TRBJ2-1, with TRBD1 identical over 10 bases. There are 17 residues in the CDR3. The germline V gene encodes CDR1 MNHEY and CDR2 SVGEGT. V was clipped by 5 bases and J by 6 bases; unmatched bases: 13.

In its sample, this clonotype was seen a few times. This chain connects TRBV9 to TRBJ2-2; the D is unclear. The CDR3 contains 17 residues. V shed 0 bases and J shed 6 bases, with 18 bases lying between them. Germline-derived CDR1 and CDR2 are SGDLS and YYNGEE. CDR3 amino acids: CASSVGPGRPQPGELFF. The CDR3 DNA sequence: TGTGCCAGCAGCGTAGGCCCAGGTCGACCCCAACCCGGGGAGCTGTTTTTT.

The chain is built from TRBV6-2 or TRBV6-3 and TRBJ2-3, with D hard to call. The CDR3 has 15 residues. Germline V gene lookup returns CDR1 MNHEY and CDR2 SVGEGT. V was shortened by 4 bases and J by 1 base, with 12 bases between the two germline ends. The CDR3 is CASSWSHRGTDTQYF. The DNA of the CDR3 is TGTGCCAGCAGTTGGAGTCATAGAGGCACAGATACGCAGTATTTT.

This clonotype was detected only a few times. The V call is TRBV27, the J call TRBJ2-4; either TRBD1 or TRBD2 may fit D (6 bases each). The CDR3 is made up of 14 amino acids. V lost 3 bases and J 7 bases, leaving 13 bases between the germline ends. Germline V gene lookup returns CDR1 MNHEY and CDR2 SMNVEV (reference sequence). For the CDR3, the DNA is TGTGCCAGCAGTTTCCGGGGGCCAGGGAACATTCAGTACTTC. Its protein product is CASSFRGPGNIQYF.

There are many counts of this clonotype. The rearrangement links TRBV4-2 to TRBJ2-3; 12 positions match TRBD2. The CDR3 is 16 residues long. V lost 1 base and J lost 2; bases outside the gene matches: 1. Germline V CDR1 and CDR2: LGHNA, YNFKEQ. CDR3 coding DNA: TGTGCCAGCAGCCAAGGGACTAGCGGGGCCACAGATACGCAGTATTTT. Translation: CASSQGTSGATDTQYF.

The CDR3 coding sequence is TGCAGTGCCAACTATGGGACTAGCGGCGATGAGCAGTTCTTC. Its protein product is CSANYGTSGDEQFF. V and J are TRBV20-1 and TRBJ2-1; 11 positions match TRBD2. The CDR3 consists of 14 residues. The germline CDR1 and CDR2 sequences are DFQATT and SNEGSKA (reference sequence). Unmatched junction bases numbered 9, after V lost 6 bases and J lost 8 bases.

This clonotype was detected only a few times. V gene TRBV6-2 or TRBV6-3 combines with J gene TRBJ2-7; D is possibly TRBD2 (5 bases). Trimming shortened V by 7 bases and J by 4 bases, and 14 bases separated the two germline ends. This CDR3 region has 13 residues. The germline CDR1 and CDR2 sequences are MNHEY and SVGEGT. This CDR3 is CASTAGSPYEQYV. The CDR3 DNA is TGTGCCAGCACGGCGGGCAGCCCGTACGAGCAGTACGTC.

This clonotype was observed a handful of times. The V gene is TRBV7-2, the J gene TRBJ2-5, with 8 bases that match TRBD2. V shed 7 bases, J shed 3 bases, and the junction held 1 base outside the gene matches. CDR3 size: 12 residues. Germline loops: CDR1 SGHTA, CDR2 FQGNSA. Here the CDR3 reads CASTGGKETQYF. Written as DNA, the CDR3 is TGTGCCAGCACGGGGGGGAAAGAGACCCAGTACTTC. The full variable domain, its missing parts supplied by reference TRBV7-2 and TRBJ2-5, is GAGVSQSPSNKVTEKGKDVELRCDPISGHTALYWYRQSLGQGLEFLIYFQGNSAPDKSGLPSDRFSAERTGGSVSTLTIQRTQQEDSAVYLCASTGGKETQYFGPGTRLLVL.

The rearrangement links TRBV29-1 to TRBJ1-1; D is uncertain. CDR3 length: 11 residues. Trimming took 8 bases from V and 5 from J, leaving 12 bases between them. Germline CDR1 SQVTM, CDR2 ANQGSEA. CDR3 loop: CSLRRGTEAFF. For the CDR3, the DNA is TGCAGCCTTCGGCGCGGAACTGAAGCTTTCTTT.

This clonotype has more than one count but fewer than ten. This sequence joins TRBV20-1 and TRBJ1-1; the match to TRBD1 covers 7 bases. CDR1 is DFQATT and CDR2 is SNEGSKA in the germline V gene (reference sequence). The CDR3 has 12 residues. With 5 bases clipped from V and 8 bases from J, the junction kept 8 bases outside the gene matches. Here the CDR3 DNA reads TGCAGTGCTTTGGACAGGCCCGCCGAAGCTTTCTTT. Protein: CSALDRPAEAFF.

This clonotype came up many times. The chain employs TRBV7-2 and TRBJ2-7; D not resolved. This CDR3 comprises 15 residues. Germline CDR1 SGHTA, CDR2 FQGNSA. Trimming took 0 bases from V and 2 from J, leaving 11 bases between them. CDR3 nucleotide sequence: TGTGCCAGCAGCTTAGCTCTGGGCCAAACCTACGAGCAGTACTTC. It is translated as CASSLALGQTYEQYF.

This clonotype was observed many times. J is TRBJ2-3 and V is TRBV27; D not resolved. Germline values: CDR1 MNHEY, CDR2 SMNVEV (reference sequence). V was clipped by 5 bases and J by 6 bases, with 15 bases between them. The CDR3 sequence is 14 residues long. The CDR3 coding sequence is TGTGCCAGCAGTGTGAGTGTCGACCGGGATACGCAGTATTTT. Residues: CASSVSVDRDTQYF.

This clonotype was observed a few times. The chain combines TRBV7-9 with TRBJ2-5; 8 positions agree with TRBD2. The germline V gene encodes CDR1 SEHNR and CDR2 FQNEAQ (reference sequence). V shed 1 base, J shed 1 base, and the junction held 8 bases outside the gene matches. This CDR3 contains 17 residues. The CDR3 here is CASSLDGAGGLQETQYF. The CDR3 DNA reads as TGTGCCAGCAGCTTAGATGGGGCGGGGGGCCTCCAAGAGACCCAGTACTTC.

This clonotype was counted only a few times. This chain links TRBV6-5 with TRBJ1-3; possible D gene TRBD1, 6 bases. The CDR3 totals 14 residues. The ends were cut back, 9 bases at V and 0 bases at J, with 12 bases in the middle. CDR1 is MNHEY, CDR2 SVGAGI, per germline. The CDR3 sequence: CASWTAPSGNTIYF. DNA for the CDR3: TGTGCCAGTTGGACAGCACCCTCTGGAAACACCATATATTTT.

This clonotype has only a few counts. This chain links TRBV12-3 or TRBV12-4 with TRBJ2-3; 9 nucleotides align to TRBD1. This CDR3 has 15 residues. V dropped 1 base and J dropped 7; count of bases not matched to a gene: 6. The CDR3 nucleotides are TGTGCCAGCAGTTTAGTCGGACAGGGGACAAATACGCAGTATTTT. Translation gives CASSLVGQGTNTQYF.